What follows are 10 T cell receptor beta chains derived from one specimen sequenced in a study of blood T cell repertoires in COVID-19. The method was immunoSEQ multiplex PCR; TCRdb's version includes in-frame clones alone and lacks a portion of them. The sample carries 150,000 to 200,000 clones, roughly 88% recorded once. Source material: PBMCs or T cells enriched from blood (not recorded which). These receptors came from a woman aged 60 to 75 who had recovered from COVID-19.

V is TRBV30 and J is TRBJ1-2; tentative D call: TRBD1 (6 bases). Trimming removed 4 bases from V and 2 bases from J, with 11 bases in between. In germline, CDR1 is GTSNPN, CDR2 SVGIG (reference sequence). The CDR3 contains 13 residues. CDR3 sequence (DNA): TGTGCCTGGAATGGGGGCAAGAACTATGGCTACACCTTC. Its translation is CAWNGGKNYGYTF.

The chain combines TRBV28 with TRBJ1-1; D is unresolved. Trimming removed 8 bases from V and 1 base from J, with 11 bases in between. CDR1 and CDR2 (germline): MDHEN, SYDVKM. This CDR3 region has 13 residues. The CDR3 DNA reads as TGTGCCAGCCAAAAGCCCTGGAACACTGAAGCTTTCTTT. Translated: CASQKPWNTEAFF.

The chain uses TRBV3-1 (or the pseudogene TRBV3-2) and TRBJ2-1; 7 nucleotides match TRBD2. CDR3 length: 14 residues. Germline V gene sequence: CDR1 LGHDT, CDR2 YNNKEL (reference sequence). Unmatched junction bases numbered 4, after V lost 4 bases and J lost 4 bases. In DNA, the CDR3 is TGTGCCAGCAGCCGCGGGGGATCGTACAATGAGCAGTTCTTC. It encodes CASSRGGSYNEQFF.

The genes are TRBV2 and TRBJ2-5; D is unclear. This CDR3 has 12 amino acids. The V end lost 7 bases, the J end lost 5 bases, and 11 bases lay between the germline ends. Germline lookup yields CDR1 SNHLY and CDR2 FYNNEI. The CDR3 sequence is CASNLVKETQYF. The DNA of the CDR3 is TGTGCCAGCAATCTAGTAAAGGAGACCCAGTACTTC.

The table lists this clone with a few counts. The chain links TRBV29-1 to TRBJ1-5; a weak D match, TRBD1 (5 bases). The germline gives CDR1 SQVTM, CDR2 ANQGSEA. CDR3 size: 13 residues. The V gene lost 4 bases and the J gene lost 0 bases, with 7 bases spanning the gap. CDR3 loop: CSVAGSSNQPQHF. CDR3 DNA: TGCAGCGTTGCAGGGTCTAGCAATCAGCCCCAGCATTTT. Supplemented by reference TRBV29-1 and TRBJ1-5, the full variable domain reads SAVISQKPSRDICQRGTSLTIQCQVDSQVTMMFWYRQQPGQSLTLIATANQGSEATYESGFVIDKFPISRPNLTFSTLTVSNMSPEDSSIYLCSVAGSSNQPQHFGDGTRLSIL.

The chain recombines TRBV19 with TRBJ1-6; D may be TRBD1 (6 bases). Germline CDR1 reads LNHDA; CDR2 reads SQIVND (reference sequence). V was clipped by 4 bases and J by 8 bases, with 12 bases between them. The CDR3 covers 14 residues. The CDR3 is CASSTSKGDSPLHF. The CDR3 DNA sequence: TGTGCCAGTAGTACGTCGAAGGGGGATTCACCCCTCCACTTT.

This clone was picked up a small number of times. The genes are TRBV4-2 and TRBJ1-3, with 7 bases lining up with TRBD1. V shed 0 bases, J shed 0 bases, and the junction held 5 bases outside the gene matches. Germline V gene sequence: CDR1 LGHNA, CDR2 YNFKEQ. This CDR3 has 17 residues. CDR3 bases: TGTGCCAGCAGCCAAGATCAGGGACAGATCTCTGGAAACACCATATATTTT. Translated, it gives CASSQDQGQISGNTIYF.

The chain combines TRBV9 with TRBJ2-6; 7 bases are shared with TRBD1. The CDR3 length is 17 residues. V lost 4 bases to trimming and J lost 0 bases; unmatched junction nucleotides: 7. Germline CDR1 SGDLS, CDR2 YYNGEE. CDR3 amino acids: CASSPRTGRSGANVLTF. CDR3 in DNA: TGTGCCAGCAGCCCAAGGACAGGCCGCTCTGGGGCCAACGTCCTGACTTTC.

Note on this clone: This sample includes further DNA sequences coding for the same CDR3. The rearrangement links TRBV5-1 to TRBJ2-3; TRBD2 matches at 7 bases. This CDR3 has 15 residues. CDR1 SGHRS and CDR2 YFSETQ come from the germline V gene. V shed 2 bases, J shed 2 bases, and the junction held 5 bases outside the gene matches. The CDR3 bases are TGCGCCAGCAGCTTATACGGGACTAACACAGATACGCAGTATTTT. Its protein product is CASSLYGTNTDTQYF.

This chain joins TRBV28 and TRBJ1-2; D unclear. Trimming removed 11 bases from V and 8 bases from J, with 15 bases in between. The CDR3 has 11 residues. Germline V gene sequence: CDR1 MDHEN, CDR2 SYDVKM. The CDR3 sequence is CAGSKAGGYTF. The CDR3 DNA is TGTGCCGGGAGTAAAGCGGGGGGCTACACCTTC.